These T cell receptor beta chains were read from a single sample in a study of T-cell reconstitution after alpha-beta-depleted transplantation in children. MiXCR was run by TCRdb on the PCR reads, yielding one entry per CDR3 protein. Of roughly 310,000 distinct CDR3 sequences listed, roughly 25% are singletons. The specimen comprised PBMCs, mostly from graft donor cells, sampled 180 days after TCRalphabeta/CD19-depleted stem cell transplant. The source is a male patient aged 10 to 17 who had a stem cell transplant for acute lymphoblastic leukemia, so the T cells may come from the graft donor. The CDR3 runs from the conserved cysteine through the conserved F or W. A D gene is named only where the DNA matches it firmly.

TRBV20-1,TRBD2,TRBJ2-3,CSARAPLAGGPDTQYF
TRBV7-9,TRBD2,TRBJ2-1,CASSLSAGETEQFF
TRBV5-1,TRBD2,TRBJ2-3,CASSLTSDPDTQYF
TRBV12-3/TRBV12-4,TRBD1,TRBJ2-2,CASSLDRGFPGELFF
TRBV18,.,TRBJ2-3,CASSLTGAKDTQYF
TRBV5-1,TRBD1,TRBJ1-2,CASSLGQGPYGYTF
TRBV29-1,.,TRBJ2-7,CSPGHEQYF
TRBV7-3,TRBD2,TRBJ2-7,CASSSLAGGIYEQYF
TRBV7-9,TRBD2,TRBJ2-1,CASSSTGGPANEQFF
TRBV12-3/TRBV12-4,TRBD1,TRBJ1-2,CASRRLGTGDLNYGYTF
TRBV20-1,TRBD2,TRBJ2-7,CSASAIAGGRREQYF
TRBV12-3/TRBV12-4,.,TRBJ2-7,CASRRGQTYEQYF
TRBV5-1,.,TRBJ2-7,CASSLVGALYEQYF
TRBV5-1,TRBD2,TRBJ2-1,CASSLAGLAANEQFF
TRBV10-2,TRBD1,TRBJ1-1,CASSNRGGMNTEAFF
TRBV20-1,.,TRBJ2-3,CSATTWWGSTDTQYF
TRBV4-1,.,TRBJ2-1,CASSQGGAPFYNEQFF
TRBV19,TRBD1,TRBJ2-7,CASMGTGGDRYEQYF
TRBV5-1,TRBD2,TRBJ2-3,CASSLTGTSGVGPTDTQYF
TRBV5-1,.,TRBJ2-5,CASSLTGLNQETQYF
TRBV6-1,TRBD1,TRBJ2-7,CASSEKEAGGVSYEQYF
TRBV7-8,.,TRBJ1-5,CASSSAKRGVRRNQPQHF
TRBV11-3,TRBD1,TRBJ2-5,CASSPRQGSRETQYF
TRBV3-1,TRBD1,TRBJ1-5,CASSSNYGQGGQPQHF
TRBV5-1,.,TRBJ2-5,CASSLVSGKETQYF
TRBV15,TRBD1,TRBJ1-2,CATSRTLGQDYGYTF
TRBV5-1,TRBD2,TRBJ2-3,CASRFIGLAGSQTTDTQYF
TRBV2,TRBD2,TRBJ2-1,CASSGLAGGLSYNEQFF
TRBV12-3/TRBV12-4,TRBD1,TRBJ1-6,CASIWTGGSYNSPLHF
TRBV7-9,TRBD1,TRBJ2-1,CASSPGTGGFEQFF
TRBV20-1,.,TRBJ2-5,CSAPRPTQYF
TRBV2,TRBD1,TRBJ1-5,CASSPQGQLNQPQHF
TRBV12-3/TRBV12-4,.,TRBJ1-1,CASSLRGHEAFF
TRBV4-1,.,TRBJ1-1,CASSQLLGPEAFF
TRBV3-1,TRBD1,TRBJ1-5,CASSGRDRGRPDYQPQHF
TRBV12-5,.,TRBJ2-7,CASGLDAYEQYF
TRBV9,.,TRBJ2-5,CASSTQQGAQETQYF
TRBV20-1,.,TRBJ1-5,CSARTLGGNQPQHF
TRBV5-1,TRBD1,TRBJ2-7,CASSFLAGGRSYEQYF
TRBV11-3,.,TRBJ2-5,CASSLGGIRESETQYF
TRBV10-1,.,TRBJ2-7,CASIFYEQYF
TRBV2,TRBD1,TRBJ2-3,CASSELRGLAISTDTQYF
TRBV7-9,TRBD2,TRBJ2-7,CASSSPPSGRWYEQYF
TRBV5-1,.,TRBJ2-7,CASSLGQSYSYEQYF